This T cell receptor beta chain was captured by sequencing in a study of OX40 agonist ivuxolimab in advanced cancers. Germline CDR1 is MDHEN and CDR2 is SYDVKM. V was clipped by 1 base and J by 5 bases, with 14 bases between them. The CDR3 extends over 16 amino acids. The data were produced by immunoSEQ multiplex PCR, yet TCRdb's version contains in-frame clones alone and is incomplete. The sample records 50,000 to 65,000 clones, about 90% being singletons. Blood sampling took place at baseline, cycle 4 day 1, and cycle 7 day 1. The chain combines TRBV28 with TRBJ2-2, with D perhaps matching TRBD2 (6 bases). This sequence was found in an adult with an advanced solid tumor such as melanoma, head and neck, liver or kidney cancer. The input for sequencing was CD4+ or CD8+ T cells sorted from blood, taken in a trial of the OX40 agonist ivuxolimab. The CDR3 nucleotides are TGTGCCAGCAGTTTATTCCAGGGAGGAGGAACCGGGGAGCTGTTTTTT. As protein: CASSLFQGGGTGELFF.